This T cell receptor beta chain was found in a study of blood T cell repertoires in COVID-19. Study context: PBMCs, B-cell-depleted T cells, or T cells provided the cDNA or gDNA that made up the material.

Data came from immunoSEQ multiplex PCR; TCRdb stores just in-frame clones and leaves some out. Of about 480,000 clones detected, 80% to 90% appear once; the ten largest clones hold about 4.3%. The germline CDR1 and CDR2 sequences are SGHAT and FQNNGV. The V gene lost 2 bases and the J gene lost 7 bases, with 27 bases spanning the gap. This CDR3 has 18 amino acids. Sequencing input: peripheral blood. The chain has TRBV11-2 and TRBJ2-7; a possible D gene is TRBD2 (5 bases). The TCR comes from a woman under 40 with acute or convalescent COVID-19. This CDR3 is CASSLPIGVLTLSGEQYF. CDR3 nucleotide sequence: TGTGCCAGCAGCTTACCGATTGGCGTGTTGACGCTCTCGGGGGAGCAGTACTTC.